Each of the 5 T cell receptor beta chains below was sequenced from the same sample in a study of blood T cell repertoires in COVID-19. Sequencing was performed with immunoSEQ multiplex PCR; in TCRdb, only in-frame clones are kept and a portion is missing. The data show about 140,000 clones, with roughly 79% seen just once and 2.5% to 3% held by the top ten. Sequencing input: PBMCs or T cells enriched from blood (not recorded which). These receptors originate from a woman aged 45 to 65 who had recovered from COVID-19.

The chain carries TRBV3-1 (or the pseudogene TRBV3-2) and TRBJ2-1; TRBD2 aligns across 8 bases. V dropped 5 bases and J dropped 3; count of bases not matched to a gene: 6. Germline V gives CDR1 LGHDT, CDR2 YNNKEL (reference sequence). This CDR3 spans 15 amino acids. The CDR3 DNA follows: TGTGCCAGCAGCTGGACTAGCAAGGACTACAATGAGCAGTTCTTC. Translated, it gives CASSWTSKDYNEQFF.

For this clone: Other DNA sequences in the same sample also yield this CDR3. The gene calls are TRBV12-3 or TRBV12-4 and TRBJ2-7; D gene ambiguous. With 3 bases removed from V and 3 bases from J, the gap between germline ends came to 6 bases. The length of the CDR3 is 12 residues. CDR3 coding DNA: TGTGCCAGCAGTTTTGGCAGCTACGAGCAGTACTTC. It translates to CASSFGSYEQYF.

This clone was detected once. The sample holds other DNA sequences that translate to the same CDR3. The gene calls are TRBV6-5 and TRBJ2-7, with TRBD2 matching over 7 bases. V shed 0 bases and J 0 bases; nucleotides not matched to a gene: 2. CDR3 size: 15 residues. Germline CDR1 reads MNHEY; CDR2 reads SVGAGI. The CDR3 coding sequence is TGTGCCAGCAGTTACTCGGGGGGGAGCTCCTACGAGCAGTACTTC. It yields the protein CASSYSGGSSYEQYF.

This chain connects TRBV5-6 to TRBJ1-2; TRBD1 aligns across 8 bases. The length of the CDR3 is 13 residues. CDR1 SGHDT and CDR2 YYEEEE come from the germline V gene. Trimming took 4 bases from V and 4 from J; bases not matched to a gene: 3. DNA of the CDR3: TGTGCCAGCAGCACCCAGGGGGCCTATGGCTACACCTTC. Its protein is CASSTQGAYGYTF.

The V call is TRBV29-1, the J call TRBJ2-7; 8 nucleotides line up with TRBD2. This CDR3 comprises 11 residues. CDR1 is SQVTM, CDR2 ANQGSEA, per germline. V shed 5 bases, J shed 7 bases, and the junction held 4 bases outside the gene matches. CDR3 coding DNA: TGCAGCGTTTCGGGGGGGGCAGAGCAGTACTTC. Encoded protein: CSVSGGAEQYF.